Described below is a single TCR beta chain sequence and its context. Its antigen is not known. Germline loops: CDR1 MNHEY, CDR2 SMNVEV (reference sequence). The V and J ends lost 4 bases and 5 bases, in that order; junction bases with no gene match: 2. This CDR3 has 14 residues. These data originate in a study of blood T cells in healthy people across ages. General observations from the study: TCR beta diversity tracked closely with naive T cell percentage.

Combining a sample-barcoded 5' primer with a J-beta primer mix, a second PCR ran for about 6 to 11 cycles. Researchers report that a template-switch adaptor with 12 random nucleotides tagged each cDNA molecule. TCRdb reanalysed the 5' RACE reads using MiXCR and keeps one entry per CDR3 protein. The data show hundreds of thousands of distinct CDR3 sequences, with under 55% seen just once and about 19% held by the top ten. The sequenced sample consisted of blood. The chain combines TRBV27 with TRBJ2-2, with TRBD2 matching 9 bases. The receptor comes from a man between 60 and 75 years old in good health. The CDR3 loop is CASSSGLATGELFF. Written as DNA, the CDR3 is TGTGCCAGCAGTTCGGGACTAGCTACCGGGGAGCTGTTTTTT.